This T cell receptor beta chain was sequenced during a study of vaccination effects on CD4 cells after COVID-19. Profiled with immunoSEQ multiplex PCR; TCRdb holds only in-frame clones, not every one. The sample comprises tens of thousands of clones, roughly 74% of which are singletons, and less than 3% rests with the top ten. Note on this clone: The target antigen is unknown.

The CDR3 is 18 amino acids. Germline V lookup: CDR1 LGHNA, CDR2 YSLEER. The V end was cut by 0 bases, the J end by 0 bases, with 14 bases between. ViraFEST assay sequencing came after antigen-specific CD4+ T cells were expanded with viral peptide pools. Isolating CD4+ T cells followed approximately ten days of culture. The study found no prior SARS-CoV-2 infection in the vaccine recipients, who tested negative for nucleocapsid antibodies. It was with about 10 IU/ml IL-2 and around 10 ug/ml peptides that 1.5 million to 2 million PBMC per well were cultured. The rearrangement links TRBV4-3 to TRBJ2-2; D unclear. The TCR sequence derives from a human donor who received a COVID-19 vaccine. The sample was CD4+ T cells from PBMCs cultured with HCoV-NL63 spike peptides, taken before COVID-19 vaccination. The CDR3 region is CASSQELVRAANTGELFF. The CDR3 DNA is TGCGCCAGCAGCCAAGAGCTCGTTCGAGCCGCGAACACCGGGGAGCTGTTTTTT.